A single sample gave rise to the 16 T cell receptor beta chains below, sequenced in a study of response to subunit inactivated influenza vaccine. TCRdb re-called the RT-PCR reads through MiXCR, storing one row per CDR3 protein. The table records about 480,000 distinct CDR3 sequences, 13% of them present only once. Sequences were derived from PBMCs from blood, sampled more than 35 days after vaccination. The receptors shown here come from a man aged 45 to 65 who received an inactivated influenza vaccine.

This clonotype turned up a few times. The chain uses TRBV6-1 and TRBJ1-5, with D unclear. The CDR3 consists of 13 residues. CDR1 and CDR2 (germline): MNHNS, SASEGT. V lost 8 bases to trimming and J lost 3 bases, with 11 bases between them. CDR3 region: CASGTGINQPQHF. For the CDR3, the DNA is TGTGCCAGCGGCACGGGGATCAATCAGCCCCAGCATTTT.

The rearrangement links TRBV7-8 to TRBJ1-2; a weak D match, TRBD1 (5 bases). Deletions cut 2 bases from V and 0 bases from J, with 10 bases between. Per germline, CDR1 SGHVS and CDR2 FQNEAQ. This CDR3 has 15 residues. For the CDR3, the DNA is TGTGCCAGCAGCTTAAGCGACAGACCTAACTATGGCTACACCTTC. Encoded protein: CASSLSDRPNYGYTF.

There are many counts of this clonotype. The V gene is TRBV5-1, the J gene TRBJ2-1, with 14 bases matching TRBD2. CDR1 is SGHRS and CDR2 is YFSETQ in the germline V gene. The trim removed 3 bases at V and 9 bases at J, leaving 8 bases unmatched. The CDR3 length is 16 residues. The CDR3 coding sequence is TGCGCCAGCAGCTGGGGACTAGCGGGAGTTGATGGTGAGCAGTTCTTC. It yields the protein CASSWGLAGVDGEQFF.

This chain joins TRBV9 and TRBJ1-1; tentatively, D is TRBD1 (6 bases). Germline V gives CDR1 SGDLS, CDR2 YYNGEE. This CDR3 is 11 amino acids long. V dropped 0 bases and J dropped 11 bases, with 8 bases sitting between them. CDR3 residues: CASSVATGAFF. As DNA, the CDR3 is TGTGCCAGCAGCGTAGCAACAGGGGCTTTCTTT.

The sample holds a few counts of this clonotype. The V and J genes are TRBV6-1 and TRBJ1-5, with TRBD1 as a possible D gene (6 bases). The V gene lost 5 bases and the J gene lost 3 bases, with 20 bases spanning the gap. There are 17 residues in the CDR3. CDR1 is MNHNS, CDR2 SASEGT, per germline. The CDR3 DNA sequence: TGTGCCAGCAGTCCAATGAGGGGGGGAAGGCCCAATCAGCCCCAGCATTTT. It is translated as CASSPMRGGRPNQPQHF.

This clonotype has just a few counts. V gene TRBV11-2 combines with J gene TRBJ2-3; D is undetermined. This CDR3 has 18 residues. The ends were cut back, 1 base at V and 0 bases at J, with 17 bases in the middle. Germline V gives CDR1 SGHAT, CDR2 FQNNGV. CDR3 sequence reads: CASSLGPWQEISTDTQYF. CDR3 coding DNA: TGTGCCAGCAGCTTAGGCCCTTGGCAGGAAATTAGCACAGATACGCAGTATTTT.

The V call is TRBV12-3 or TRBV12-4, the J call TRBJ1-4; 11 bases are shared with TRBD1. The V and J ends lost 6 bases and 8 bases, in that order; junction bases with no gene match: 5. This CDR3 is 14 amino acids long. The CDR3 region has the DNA TGTGCCAGCAGGGTAGGGACAGGGGGAGAAAAACTGTTTTTT. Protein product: CASRVGTGGEKLFF.

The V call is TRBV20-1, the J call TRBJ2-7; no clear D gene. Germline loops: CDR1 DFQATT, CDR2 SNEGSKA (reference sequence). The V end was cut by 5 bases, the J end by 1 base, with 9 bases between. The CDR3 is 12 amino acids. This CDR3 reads CSAGTESYEQYF. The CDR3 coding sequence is TGCAGTGCTGGCACCGAATCCTACGAGCAGTACTTC.

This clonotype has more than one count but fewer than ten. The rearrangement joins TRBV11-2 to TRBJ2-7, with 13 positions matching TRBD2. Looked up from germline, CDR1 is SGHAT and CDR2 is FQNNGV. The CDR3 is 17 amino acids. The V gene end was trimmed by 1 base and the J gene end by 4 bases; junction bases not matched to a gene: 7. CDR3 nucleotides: TGTGCCAGCAGCTTAGTTAAGGGGACTAGCGGGGAGTACGAGCAGTACTTC. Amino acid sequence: CASSLVKGTSGEYEQYF.

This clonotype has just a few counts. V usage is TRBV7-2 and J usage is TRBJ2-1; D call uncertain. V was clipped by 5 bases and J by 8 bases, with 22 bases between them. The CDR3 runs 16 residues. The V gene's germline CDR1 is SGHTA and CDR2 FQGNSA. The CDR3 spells CASSQLAFSTTDEQFF. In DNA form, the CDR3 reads TGTGCCAGCAGCCAACTTGCATTTAGCACAACAGATGAGCAGTTCTTC.

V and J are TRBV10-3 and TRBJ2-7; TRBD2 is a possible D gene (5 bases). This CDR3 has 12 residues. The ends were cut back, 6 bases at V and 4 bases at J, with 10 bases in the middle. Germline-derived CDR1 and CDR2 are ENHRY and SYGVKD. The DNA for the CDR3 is TGTGCCATCAGCACCGAGGGATACGAGCAGTACTTC. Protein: CAISTEGYEQYF.

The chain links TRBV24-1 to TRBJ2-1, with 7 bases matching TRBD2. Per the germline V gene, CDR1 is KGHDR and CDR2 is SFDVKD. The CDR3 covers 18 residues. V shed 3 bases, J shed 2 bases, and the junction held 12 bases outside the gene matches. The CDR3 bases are TGTGCCACCAGTGATCAACGAGGGGTGGGGAGGGCCTACAATGAGCAGTTCTTC. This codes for CATSDQRGVGRAYNEQFF.

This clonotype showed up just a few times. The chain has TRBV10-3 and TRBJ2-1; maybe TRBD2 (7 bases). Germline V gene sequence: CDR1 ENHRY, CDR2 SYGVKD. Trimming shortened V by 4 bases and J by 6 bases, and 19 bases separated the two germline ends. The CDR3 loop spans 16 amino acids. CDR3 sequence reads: CAISVSGGASPNEQFF. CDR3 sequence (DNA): TGTGCCATCAGTGTTTCGGGGGGCGCCTCCCCCAATGAGCAGTTCTTC.

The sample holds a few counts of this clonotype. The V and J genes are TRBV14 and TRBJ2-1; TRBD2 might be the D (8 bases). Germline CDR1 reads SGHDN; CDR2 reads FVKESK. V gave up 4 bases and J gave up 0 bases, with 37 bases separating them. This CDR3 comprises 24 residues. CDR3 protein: CASSPSLRQGLRLANLSSYNEQFF. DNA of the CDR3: TGTGCCAGCAGCCCTAGCCTTAGACAGGGATTGCGACTAGCGAACCTCTCCTCCTACAATGAGCAGTTCTTC.

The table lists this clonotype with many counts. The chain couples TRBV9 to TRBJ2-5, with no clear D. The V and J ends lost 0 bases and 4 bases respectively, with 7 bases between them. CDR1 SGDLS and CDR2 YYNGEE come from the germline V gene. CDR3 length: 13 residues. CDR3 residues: CASSVGGGETQYF. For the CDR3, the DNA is TGTGCCAGCAGCGTAGGTGGCGGAGAGACCCAGTACTTC.

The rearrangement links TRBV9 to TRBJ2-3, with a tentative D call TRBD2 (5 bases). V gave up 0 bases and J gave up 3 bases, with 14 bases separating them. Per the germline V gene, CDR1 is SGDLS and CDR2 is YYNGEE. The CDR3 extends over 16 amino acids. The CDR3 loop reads CASSVASRTKTDTQYF. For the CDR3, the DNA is TGTGCCAGCAGCGTAGCTAGCAGGACCAAAACAGATACGCAGTATTTT.